This TCR beta chain came from a study of blood T cells in healthy people across ages. Primed by a sample-barcoded 5' primer and a J-beta primer mix, a second PCR proceeded for about 7 to 11 cycles. Each sample provided no less than 2.5 million CDR3-containing paired-end reads. TCRdb reanalysed the 5' RACE reads using MiXCR and keeps one entry per CDR3 protein. This table holds hundreds of thousands of distinct CDR3 sequences, about 30% found once. This clonotype was picked up a small number of times. The CDR3 extends over 17 amino acids. V shed 4 bases, J shed 4 bases, and the junction held 13 bases outside the gene matches.

The sample taken for sequencing was blood. V and J are TRBV23-1 and TRBJ2-3; 8 bases map to TRBD1. TRBV23-1 is noted as an ORF with a role that remains uncertain. This TCR came from an elderly woman in good health. CDR3 amino acids: CASSPIGPTGVADTQYF. Here the CDR3 DNA reads TGCGCCAGCAGTCCCATCGGCCCGACAGGGGTCGCAGATACGCAGTATTTT.